This passage covers 25 T cell receptor beta chains from one sample sequenced in a study of T cells after yellow fever vaccination (dated by TCRdb to the late 2010s). The treatment or condition label for this specimen denotes: live attenuated yellow fever vaccine strain. Library method: 5' RACE. The instrument was an Illumina HiSeq 2500. TCRdb reanalyzed the raw reads on its own, using fastp at Q25 for trimming and MiXCR for clone calling, and kept in-frame beta chains. Each record represents a unique CDR3 protein, reported with the most common genes and DNA among its rows. Within this sample are around 250,000 distinct CDR3 sequences, with 6.9% of them counted one time only. The top ten clonotypes cover over 0.65% of the sample. The source was CD4+ T cells sorted from PBMCs, collected 15 days after the yellow fever booster vaccination. The receptors stem from a man aged 25-40 years who received the YFV17D yellow fever vaccine.

This clonotype was recorded a few times. The chain employs TRBV20-1 and TRBJ1-2, with a tentative D call TRBD1 (6 bases). Between the trimmed V and J ends, which lost 1 base and 5 bases, there was a span of 14 bases. In germline, CDR1 is DFQATT, CDR2 SNEGSKA (reference sequence). The CDR3 extends over 14 amino acids. CDR3 region: CSARVGGRVYGYTF. In DNA, the CDR3 is TGCAGTGCTAGAGTTGGGGGGCGGGTTTATGGCTACACCTTC.

This clonotype was picked up a small number of times. The CDR3 region is CATSDFGGAPNEQFF. For the CDR3, the DNA is TGTGCCACCAGTGATTTTGGCGGGGCCCCTAATGAGCAGTTCTTC. J is TRBJ2-1 and V is TRBV24-1; possible D gene TRBD2, 6 bases. With 1 base removed from V and 7 bases from J, the gap between germline ends came to 13 bases. Germline V gives CDR1 KGHDR, CDR2 SFDVKD. The CDR3 totals 15 residues.

At least ten counts were recorded for this clonotype. J is TRBJ2-1 and V is TRBV24-1; 15 bases match TRBD2. Trimming took 2 bases from V and 1 from J; bases not matched to a gene: 2. Germline loops: CDR1 KGHDR, CDR2 SFDVKD. This CDR3 comprises 18 residues. The CDR3 sequence: CATSDYGLAGGSYNEQFF. DNA of the CDR3: TGTGCCACCAGTGATTACGGACTAGCGGGGGGGTCCTACAATGAGCAGTTCTTC.

The V and J genes are TRBV29-1 and TRBJ2-3, with 10 bases aligning to TRBD2. The CDR3 totals 15 residues. After removal of 3 bases from V and 4 bases from J, the junction contained 7 bases not matched to a gene. Germline V CDR1 and CDR2: SQVTM, ANQGSEA. The CDR3 reads CSVDGASGSPDTQYF. The CDR3 region has the DNA TGCAGCGTTGATGGGGCTAGCGGGAGCCCAGATACGCAGTATTTT.

This clonotype has a handful of counts. The genes are TRBV20-1 and TRBJ2-5; 8 bases agree with TRBD2. The V gene end was trimmed by 0 bases and the J gene end by 2 bases; junction bases not matched to a gene: 8. The length of the CDR3 is 16 residues. Germline V lookup: CDR1 DFQATT, CDR2 SNEGSKA (reference sequence). The CDR3 is CSARDYSGRDQETQYF. CDR3 bases: TGCAGTGCTAGAGATTATTCCGGGAGGGATCAAGAGACCCAGTACTTC.

The chain links TRBV7-2 to TRBJ2-3; D gene unclear. This CDR3 comprises 16 residues. The ends were cut back, 5 bases at V and 6 bases at J, with 21 bases in the middle. Germline lookup yields CDR1 SGHTA and CDR2 FQGNSA. CDR3 nucleotide sequence: TGTGCCAGCAGCCAACGCGGTGCTGGCAACGGGGATACGCAGTATTTT. It specifies CASSQRGAGNGDTQYF. Together with reference TRBV7-2 and TRBJ2-3, the CDR3 gives the full variable domain: GAGVSQSPSNKVTEKGKDVELRCDPISGHTALYWYRQSLGQGLEFLIYFQGNSAPDKSGLPSDRFSAERTGGSVSTLTIQRTQQEDSAVYLCASSQRGAGNGDTQYFGPGTRLTVL.

Many counts were recorded for this clonotype. The chain uses TRBV7-3 and TRBJ2-3, with D possibly being TRBD2 (6 bases). V lost 5 bases, J lost 9 bases, and 15 bases lay in between. Germline-derived CDR1 and CDR2 are SGHTA and FQGTGA. This CDR3 has 13 amino acids. CDR3: CASSRGGGRTQYF. The CDR3 region has the DNA TGTGCCAGCAGCCGTGGTGGGGGGAGGACGCAGTATTTT.

This clonotype has a count of ten or more. The rearrangement uses TRBV20-1 and TRBJ1-2; D perhaps matches TRBD1 (6 bases). V was clipped by 6 bases and J by 6 bases, with 17 bases between them. CDR3 length equals 13 residues. The germline V gene encodes CDR1 DFQATT and CDR2 SNEGSKA (reference sequence). The CDR3, as DNA: TGCAGTGCCCAGGGGTCAGCCGGTAATGGCTACACCTTC. This codes for CSAQGSAGNGYTF.

This clonotype was seen at least ten times. The CDR3 bases are TGTGCCAGCAGCTTAGACTTAGGTCGGAGCACAGATACGCAGTATTTT. Its protein product is CASSLDLGRSTDTQYF. This chain connects TRBV7-2 to TRBJ2-3; D ambiguous. In germline, CDR1 is SGHTA, CDR2 FQGNSA. Trimming stripped 1 base from V and 0 bases from J, with 11 bases between. The CDR3 is made up of 16 amino acids.

This clonotype was picked up a small number of times. The V gene is TRBV5-1, the J gene TRBJ2-1; D call uncertain. Germline V gene lookup returns CDR1 SGHRS and CDR2 YFSETQ. The CDR3 sequence is 14 residues long. The V gene lost 7 bases and the J gene lost 4 bases, with 15 bases spanning the gap. The CDR3 bases are TGCGCCAGCGGACCAGGAGCGACTTACAATGAGCAGTTCTTC. Translation: CASGPGATYNEQFF. The entire variable domain, with the rest obtained from reference TRBV5-1 and TRBJ2-1, is as follows: KAGVTQTPRYLIKTRGQQVTLSCSPISGHRSVSWYQQTPGQGLQFLFEYFSETQRNKGNFPGRFSGRQFSNSRSEMNVSTLELGDSALYLCASGPGATYNEQFFGPGTRLTVL.

This chain uses TRBV28 with TRBJ2-5, with D perhaps matching TRBD1 (5 bases). Germline CDR1 MDHEN, CDR2 SYDVKM. The CDR3 covers 12 residues. The V and J ends lost 6 bases and 5 bases respectively, with 10 bases between them. CDR3 DNA sequence: TGTGCCAGCAGGGCAGGGATGGAGACCCAGTACTTC. Translating gives CASRAGMETQYF.

This clonotype has only a few counts. The rearrangement links TRBV20-1 to TRBJ1-2, with 9 bases aligning to TRBD1. The trim removed 0 bases at V and 4 bases at J, leaving 6 bases unmatched. The CDR3 runs to 15 residues. Germline V gene data show CDR1 as DFQATT and CDR2 as SNEGSKA (reference sequence). DNA of the CDR3: TGCAGTGCTAGAGATGGGACAGGGCAAGGCTATGGCTACACCTTC. This gives the protein CSARDGTGQGYGYTF.

This clonotype was seen repeatedly, ten times or more. The rearrangement uses TRBV7-3 and TRBJ1-2, with a weak D call TRBD1 (5 bases). Trimming took 2 bases from V and 6 from J, leaving 13 bases between them. This CDR3 has 14 residues. Per germline, CDR1 SGHTA and CDR2 FQGTGA. For the CDR3, the DNA is TGTGCCAGCAGCTTAGGCACAGGCGTCCATGGCTACACCTTC. Translated: CASSLGTGVHGYTF.

The chain employs TRBV11-2 and TRBJ2-1; D is perhaps TRBD1 (5 bases). CDR1 is SGHAT and CDR2 is FQNNGV in the germline V gene. This CDR3 spans 15 amino acids. V was trimmed by 5 bases and J by 10 bases, leaving 21 bases between them. The CDR3 coding sequence is TGTGCCAGCAGCCTCTTCGTTTCAGGGCTCGACGAGCAGTTCTTC. Amino acid sequence: CASSLFVSGLDEQFF.

In this sample, this clonotype turned up many times. The chain carries TRBV9 and TRBJ2-5; D is unclear. V was clipped by 0 bases and J by 2 bases, with 5 bases between them. Germline CDR1 SGDLS, CDR2 YYNGEE. There are 13 residues in the CDR3. CDR3 region: CASSVASQETQYF. For the CDR3, the DNA is TGTGCCAGCAGCGTAGCCTCACAAGAGACCCAGTACTTC.

This clonotype was seen only a few times. This chain connects TRBV4-2 to TRBJ1-2; the match to TRBD1 covers 8 bases. Per the germline V gene, CDR1 is LGHNA and CDR2 is YNFKEQ. The CDR3 has 16 residues. Trimming removed 0 bases from V and 3 bases from J; junction bases left unmatched: 6. Here the CDR3 reads CASSQEDRERDYGYTF. The CDR3 nucleotides are TGTGCCAGCAGCCAAGAGGACAGGGAGAGGGACTATGGCTACACCTTC.

This clonotype showed up just a few times. CDR3 DNA sequence: TGTGCCAGCAGTAGCGGATTCAATCAGCCCCAGCATTTT. Residues: CASSSGFNQPQHF. The chain links TRBV28 to TRBJ1-5; no definite D call. Germline lookup yields CDR1 MDHEN and CDR2 SYDVKM. V was cut by 5 bases and J by 3 bases, with 8 bases left in between. CDR3 size: 13 residues.

This clonotype was seen only a few times. V and J are TRBV27 and TRBJ2-7; 8 bases agree with TRBD1. V gave up 6 bases and J gave up 0 bases; unmatched junction bases: 13. The CDR3 has 17 residues. CDR1 is MNHEY, CDR2 SMNVEV, per germline (reference sequence). As DNA, the CDR3 is TGTGCCAGCAGGCCCAGGGGGCGAGGGTCCCTCTCCTACGAGCAGTACTTC. Translated, it gives CASRPRGRGSLSYEQYF.

This chain links TRBV20-1 with TRBJ2-4; 9 nucleotides match TRBD2. V lost 2 bases and J lost 3; bases outside the gene matches: 2. CDR1 and CDR2 (germline): DFQATT, SNEGSKA (reference sequence). CDR3 length: 14 residues. The CDR3 sequence is CSARWREGKNIQYF. The CDR3 DNA is TGCAGTGCTAGATGGCGGGAGGGCAAAAACATTCAGTACTTC.

This clonotype was seen at least ten times. The rearrangement joins TRBV18 to TRBJ2-2, with a tentative D call TRBD1 (6 bases). V lost 3 bases and J 0 bases, leaving 8 bases between the germline ends. CDR3 length: 15 residues. Germline assignment: CDR1 KGHSH and CDR2 LQKENI. The CDR3 protein is CASSPRGTNTGELFF. Written as DNA, the CDR3 is TGTGCCAGCTCACCCAGGGGTACGAACACCGGGGAGCTGTTTTTT. Variable domain in full (rest from reference TRBV18 and TRBJ2-2): NAGVMQNPRHLVRRRGQEARLRCSPMKGHSHVYWYRQLPEEGLKFMVYLQKENIIDESGMPKERFSAEFPKEGPSILRIQQVVRGDSAAYFCASSPRGTNTGELFFGEGSRLTVL.

This clonotype occurred many times. The genes are TRBV14 and TRBJ2-3; 10 bases fit TRBD2. The CDR3 is 16 residues long. After removal of 2 bases from V and 4 bases from J, the junction contained 6 bases not matched to a gene. In germline, CDR1 is SGHDN, CDR2 FVKESK. CDR3: CASSQYSGRASDTQYF. The CDR3 nucleotides read TGTGCCAGCAGCCAATACAGCGGGAGGGCGTCAGATACGCAGTATTTT. The full variable domain, completed using reference TRBV14 and TRBJ2-3, is EAGVTQFPSHSVIEKGQTVTLRCDPISGHDNLYWYRRVMGKEIKFLLHFVKESKQDESGMPNNRFLAERTGGTYSTLKVQPAELEDSGVYFCASSQYSGRASDTQYFGPGTRLTVL.

This clonotype was seen a few times. V gene TRBV7-2 combines with J gene TRBJ2-7, with D possibly TRBD2 on 6 matching bases. The CDR3 sequence is 13 residues long. The germline V gene encodes CDR1 SGHTA and CDR2 FQGNSA. The V end lost 5 bases, the J end lost 7 bases, and 15 bases lay between the germline ends. The CDR3 DNA sequence: TGTGCCAGCAGCCCGGACTACTTACGAGAGCAGTACTTC. Protein product: CASSPDYLREQYF.

This clonotype has a count of ten or more. The V call is TRBV10-3, the J call TRBJ2-5; no clear D gene. In germline, CDR1 is ENHRY, CDR2 SYGVKD. V dropped 2 bases and J dropped 2 bases, with 9 bases sitting between them. The CDR3 consists of 14 residues. As DNA, the CDR3 is TGTGCCATCAGTGAGGCAGCCCTACAAGAGACCCAGTACTTC. Protein sequence: CAISEAALQETQYF.

This clonotype was observed a few times. The gene calls are TRBV5-1 and TRBJ1-1; 8 nucleotides match TRBD1. Germline-derived CDR1 and CDR2 are SGHRS and YFSETQ. The V segment lost 0 bases and the J segment 5 bases; nucleotides outside the gene matches: 6. The CDR3 covers 15 residues. The DNA for the CDR3 is TGCGCCAGCAGCTTGGGGACAGGGAATAGGACTGAAGCTTTCTTT. The encoded protein is CASSLGTGNRTEAFF.

This clonotype was recorded a few times. The CDR3 sequence is CSASGLAEPNNEQFF. In DNA form, the CDR3 reads TGCAGTGCCTCGGGACTAGCGGAACCAAACAATGAGCAGTTCTTC. V is TRBV20-1 and J is TRBJ2-1; TRBD2 matches at 11 bases. The CDR3 is 15 amino acids. V lost 6 bases, J lost 5 bases, and 9 bases stayed unmatched. Germline V gene lookup returns CDR1 DFQATT and CDR2 SNEGSKA (reference sequence).